The text below deals with one T cell receptor (beta chain). Assay used: immunoSEQ multiplex PCR; TCRdb lists only in-frame clones, some missing. The table records 70,000 or so clones, over 80% of them present only once. These data belong to a study of OX40 agonist ivuxolimab in advanced cancers. About the study: Males comprised 70% to 85% of the group, whose mean age was roughly 60 years (range roughly 23 to 90).

Germline V gives CDR1 MDHEN, CDR2 SYDVKM. CDR3 length equals 14 residues. V was clipped by 6 bases and J by 10 bases, with 19 bases between them. The chain joins TRBV28 to TRBJ2-1, with no clear D. Material: CD4+ or CD8+ T cells sorted from blood, obtained in a trial of the OX40 agonist ivuxolimab. This clonotype was sampled from an adult with an advanced solid tumor such as melanoma, head and neck, liver or kidney cancer. The CDR3 nucleotides are TGTGCCAGCAGGTCGGATGCGTTTAGGCGGGAGCAGTTCTTC. The encoded protein is CASRSDAFRREQFF.